One and the same sample provided the 29 T cell receptor beta chains below, sequenced in a study of cytomegalovirus exposure and HLA in healthy donors. In the PCR, 60 Vbeta and 13 Jbeta primers were used. Repertoires were generated with immunoSEQ multiplex PCR, while TCRdb's copy carries only in-frame clones and drops some. Of some 150,000 clones in the sample, roughly 80% were seen once. Material for sequencing was PBMCs. The receptors derive from a woman aged 50 to 60 in good health and CMV-seropositive.

This sequence joins TRBV27 and TRBJ2-1, with TRBD2 identical over 11 bases. Trimming at V came to 5 bases and at J to 13 bases, leaving 4 bases not matched to a gene. Germline lookup yields CDR1 MNHEY and CDR2 SMNVEV (reference sequence). This CDR3 has 12 amino acids. The CDR3 loop is CASSGSGRAQFF. CDR3 nucleotides: TGTGCCAGCAGTGGTAGCGGGAGGGCCCAGTTCTTC.

This chain links TRBV14 with TRBJ1-5, with TRBD1 matching over 7 bases. Looked up from germline, CDR1 is SGHDN and CDR2 is FVKESK. V trimming: 8 bases; J trimming: 2 bases; junction bases outside the gene matches: 18. CDR3 size: 18 residues. In nucleotides, the CDR3 is TGTGCCAGCCCGCCGGGACAGTGGCGGGGAGGTGGCAATCAGCCCCAGCATTTT. Translation gives CASPPGQWRGGGNQPQHF. Full variable domain (remainder filled in from reference TRBV14 and TRBJ1-5): EAGVTQFPSHSVIEKGQTVTLRCDPISGHDNLYWYRRVMGKEIKFLLHFVKESKQDESGMPNNRFLAERTGGTYSTLKVQPAELEDSGVYFCASPPGQWRGGGNQPQHFGDGTRLSIL.

The chain joins TRBV11-2 to TRBJ2-3; D not resolved. Germline V CDR1 and CDR2: SGHAT, FQNNGV. The CDR3 sequence is 16 residues long. With 3 bases removed from V and 2 bases from J, the gap between germline ends came to 15 bases. The CDR3 region is CASSFGSAPITDTQYF. CDR3 nucleotides: TGTGCCAGCAGCTTTGGTTCAGCGCCAATCACAGATACGCAGTATTTT.

The genes are TRBV19 and TRBJ1-5; 7 bases align to TRBD1. The CDR3 sequence is 17 residues long. The J segment lost 3 bases and the V segment lost 5 bases, leaving 13 bases of the junction unmatched. Per germline, CDR1 LNHDA and CDR2 SQIVND (reference sequence). CDR3 region: CASSAPRQGIDNQPQHF. The CDR3 coding sequence is TGTGCCAGTAGTGCCCCGCGACAGGGAATCGACAATCAGCCCCAGCATTTT.

This chain uses TRBV5-4 with TRBJ2-7; 7 nucleotides agree with TRBD1. This CDR3 is 15 amino acids long. Looked up from germline, CDR1 is SGHNT and CDR2 is YYREEE (reference sequence). V dropped 2 bases and J dropped 6; count of bases not matched to a gene: 11. CDR3 DNA sequence: TGTGCCAGCAGCTTCTGGGGACAGAGGCTAAGCGAGCAGTACTTC. Translated: CASSFWGQRLSEQYF.

The V gene is TRBV7-9, the J gene TRBJ2-1, with 15 bases fitting TRBD2. The CDR3 consists of 14 residues. The trim removed 5 bases at V and 15 bases at J, leaving 8 bases unmatched. Germline V gene lookup returns CDR1 SEHNR and CDR2 FQNEAQ (reference sequence). Written as DNA, the CDR3 is TGTGCCAGCAGCCCGGGGACTAGCGGGGGGATCACGTTCTTC. It specifies CASSPGTSGGITFF.

This sequence joins TRBV4-1 and TRBJ2-7; possibly TRBD1 for D (6 bases). V lost 3 bases to trimming and J lost 1 base, with 19 bases between them. The CDR3 loop spans 17 amino acids. Germline-derived CDR1 and CDR2 are MGHRA and YSYEKL. CDR3 in DNA: TGCGCCAGCAGCCAGGCTAATATTATAGGACAGTCCTACGAGCAGTACTTC. Its protein is CASSQANIIGQSYEQYF.

The count of this clone is one. V is TRBV5-1 and J is TRBJ2-5, with D perhaps TRBD2 (6 bases). Germline V gene lookup returns CDR1 SGHRS and CDR2 YFSETQ. Trimming took 3 bases from V and 4 from J, leaving 19 bases between them. The CDR3 runs 16 residues. The CDR3 loop is CASSSRGYGRLETQYF. The CDR3 DNA follows: TGCGCCAGCAGCTCGCGGGGTTACGGACGACTAGAGACCCAGTACTTC. Full variable domain (outside the CDR3, taken from reference TRBV5-1 and TRBJ2-5): KAGVTQTPRYLIKTRGQQVTLSCSPISGHRSVSWYQQTPGQGLQFLFEYFSETQRNKGNFPGRFSGRQFSNSRSEMNVSTLELGDSALYLCASSSRGYGRLETQYFGPGTRLLVL.

The chain has TRBV28 and TRBJ1-5, with 8 bases aligning to TRBD1. The CDR3 is made up of 15 amino acids. With 6 bases clipped from V and 6 bases from J, the junction kept 10 bases outside the gene matches. The germline CDR1 and CDR2 sequences are MDHEN and SYDVKM. The CDR3 here is CASRPTGQGSQPQHF. CDR3 in DNA: TGTGCCAGCAGGCCCACCGGACAGGGCTCTCAGCCCCAGCATTTT.

V usage is TRBV7-3 and J usage is TRBJ1-3; possible D gene TRBD1, 6 bases. The V end was cut by 1 base, the J end by 6 bases, with 25 bases between. Germline CDR1 and CDR2: SGHTA and FQGTGA. The CDR3 consists of 19 residues. CDR3 residues: CASSLNRAQGRSNENTIYF. The CDR3 coding sequence is TGTGCCAGCAGCTTAAATCGCGCACAGGGTAGGTCTAATGAAAACACCATATATTTT. Filled out from reference TRBV7-3 and TRBJ1-3, the complete variable domain reads GAGVSQTPSNKVTEKGKYVELRCDPISGHTALYWYRQSLGQGPEFLIYFQGTGAADDSGLPNDRFFAVRPEGSVSTLKIQRTERGDSAVYLCASSLNRAQGRSNENTIYFGEGSWLTVV.

This chain connects TRBV28 to TRBJ2-7; D is possibly TRBD2 (7 bases). The germline V and J ends were trimmed by 2 bases and 7 bases, with 15 bases remaining between them. The CDR3 totals 14 residues. Germline V CDR1 and CDR2: MDHEN, SYDVKM. The CDR3 DNA follows: TGTGCCAGCAGTTTACTAGGGGGGGTCTGGGAGCAGTACTTC. It translates to CASSLLGGVWEQYF.

The rearrangement joins TRBV6-5 to TRBJ2-7; tentative D call: TRBD2 (6 bases). Trimming removed 6 bases at V and 0 bases at J, with 9 bases between. The CDR3 consists of 13 residues. The germline CDR1 and CDR2 sequences are MNHEY and SVGAGI. The CDR3 here is CASSPGLSYEQYF. Here the CDR3 DNA reads TGTGCCAGCAGCCCGGGACTCTCCTACGAGCAGTACTTC.

This clone has just a few counts. The V gene is TRBV4-3, the J gene TRBJ2-1, with 10 bases fitting TRBD2. This CDR3 comprises 21 residues. Trimming cost V 1 base and J 0 bases; bases outside gene matches: 15. Germline V gene sequence: CDR1 LGHNA, CDR2 YSLEER. CDR3 nucleotide sequence: TGCGCCAGCAGCCAAGGCTCCCCCTCTAGCGGGGGTTCCAGCTCCTACAATGAGCAGTTCTTC. This translates into CASSQGSPSSGGSSSYNEQFF.

The chain has TRBV6-5 and TRBJ2-3; D perhaps matches TRBD2 (5 bases). The V gene's germline CDR1 is MNHEY and CDR2 SVGAGI. This CDR3 spans 14 amino acids. Deletions cut 5 bases from V and 5 bases from J, with 14 bases between. The CDR3 here is CASSGLWEGDTQYF. CDR3 nucleotide sequence: TGTGCCAGCAGTGGACTGTGGGAAGGAGATACGCAGTATTTT.

V gene TRBV27 combines with J gene TRBJ2-7; 9 positions match TRBD1. The CDR3 is 16 amino acids. Losses at the gene ends were 5 bases for V and 0 bases for J; bases not matched to a gene: 8. Germline CDR1 and CDR2: MNHEY and SMNVEV (reference sequence). CDR3 loop: CASSPSTGGRSYEQYF. In nucleotides, the CDR3 is TGTGCCAGCAGTCCATCGACAGGGGGTCGCTCCTACGAGCAGTACTTC.

In its sample, this clone was seen a few times. The germline gene is not matched at one end of the junction; a read error may be the cause. The V and J genes are TRBV29-1 and TRBJ2-1; D may be TRBD2 (5 bases). CDR1 and CDR2 from the germline V gene are SQVTM and ANQGSEA. The CDR3 contains 11 residues. The CDR3 reads CSVEVLGVTLF. CDR3 bases: TGCAGCGTTGAAGTCCTGGGAGTAACGCTCTTC.

This clone showed up just once. The CDR3 sequence: CASSLPLGQGRTEAFF. The CDR3 region has the DNA TGTGCCAGCAGTCTTCCTCTCGGACAGGGGCGGACTGAAGCTTTCTTT. The chain combines TRBV28 with TRBJ1-1, with 9 positions matching TRBD1. CDR1 and CDR2 (germline): MDHEN, SYDVKM. V gave up 5 bases and J gave up 5 bases; unmatched junction bases: 12. The CDR3 is 16 residues long.

The chain combines TRBV27 with TRBJ2-3; 10 bases are shared with TRBD2. V trimming: 3 bases; J trimming: 6 bases; junction bases outside the gene matches: 3. Per germline, CDR1 MNHEY and CDR2 SMNVEV (reference sequence). This CDR3 spans 14 amino acids. In nucleotides, the CDR3 is TGTGCCAGCAGTTTCCTAGCGGGAGTGGATACGCAGTATTTT. Its translation: CASSFLAGVDTQYF.

The chain links TRBV29-1 to TRBJ2-1; 12 nucleotides align to TRBD2. There are 17 residues in the CDR3. The germline gives CDR1 SQVTM, CDR2 ANQGSEA. The V segment lost 6 bases and the J segment 7 bases; nucleotides outside the gene matches: 16. This CDR3 reads CSVGLAGIGALGNEQFF. CDR3 DNA: TGCAGCGTCGGACTAGCGGGAATAGGGGCCCTGGGGAATGAGCAGTTCTTC.

The chain's CDR3 is CASSESLGQGSEQYF. Here the CDR3 DNA reads TGTGCCAGCAGCGAAAGCCTGGGACAGGGTAGCGAGCAGTACTTC. The chain couples TRBV5-4 to TRBJ2-7; 9 bases fit TRBD1. CDR1 is SGHNT and CDR2 is YYREEE in the germline V gene (reference sequence). V gave up 4 bases and J gave up 6 bases; unmatched junction bases: 11. CDR3 length equals 15 residues.

The chain joins TRBV7-3 to TRBJ2-3; 7 bases map to TRBD1. Germline lookup yields CDR1 SGHTA and CDR2 FQGTGA. V lost 5 bases to trimming and J lost 2 bases; unmatched junction nucleotides: 4. The CDR3 covers 14 residues. The CDR3 coding sequence is TGTGCCAGCAGCCGGGACAGTTTCACAGATACGCAGTATTTT. Protein product: CASSRDSFTDTQYF. The variable domain in full, with the rest retrieved from reference TRBV7-3 and TRBJ2-3, is GAGVSQTPSNKVTEKGKYVELRCDPISGHTALYWYRQSLGQGPEFLIYFQGTGAADDSGLPNDRFFAVRPEGSVSTLKIQRTERGDSAVYLCASSRDSFTDTQYFGPGTRLTVL.

The gene calls are TRBV6-6 and TRBJ2-7; 9 nucleotides line up with TRBD1. The CDR3 has 14 residues. Germline loops: CDR1 MNHNY, CDR2 SVGAGI (reference sequence). V was pared by 5 bases and J by 6 bases, with 8 bases of the junction left unmatched. The CDR3, as DNA: TGTGCCAGCAGTCCTCGGACAGGGGAACTCGAGCAGTACTTC. It encodes CASSPRTGELEQYF.

The gene calls are TRBV2 and TRBJ2-3; D remains ambiguous. Germline V gives CDR1 SNHLY, CDR2 FYNNEI. The V gene lost 4 bases and the J gene lost 2 bases, with 10 bases spanning the gap. The CDR3 runs 14 residues. CDR3: CASSVVSVTDTQYF. CDR3 sequence (DNA): TGTGCCAGCAGTGTAGTCAGCGTCACAGATACGCAGTATTTT.

The chain employs TRBV14 and TRBJ2-7; 8 nucleotides align to TRBD2. This CDR3 contains 14 residues. Per the germline V gene, CDR1 is SGHDN and CDR2 is FVKESK. Losses at the gene ends were 6 bases for V and 4 bases for J; bases not matched to a gene: 8. This CDR3 is CASSYGLAWYEQYF. CDR3 DNA sequence: TGTGCCAGCAGTTATGGACTAGCATGGTACGAGCAGTACTTC.

The chain joins TRBV30 to TRBJ1-1; possibly TRBD1 for D (5 bases). Germline CDR1 GTSNPN, CDR2 SVGIG (reference sequence). V was shortened by 7 bases and J by 0 bases, with 6 bases between the two germline ends. This CDR3 comprises 11 residues. The CDR3, as DNA: TGTGCCTTGACAGTGAACACTGAAGCTTTCTTT. It specifies CALTVNTEAFF. The variable domain in full, with the rest retrieved from reference TRBV30 and TRBJ1-1, is SQTIHQWPATLVQPVGSPLSLECTVEGTSNPNLYWYRQAAGRGLQLLFYSVGIGQISSEVPQNLSASRPQDRQFILSSKKLLLSDSGFYLCALTVNTEAFFGQGTRLTVV.

This clone has only a few counts. The chain recombines TRBV7-3 with TRBJ2-2; TRBD2 aligns across 12 bases. Germline CDR1 SGHTA, CDR2 FQGTGA. The CDR3 is 15 residues long. V gave up 3 bases and J gave up 5 bases; unmatched junction bases: 1. The CDR3 DNA follows: TGTGCCAGCAGCTTCGGACTAGCGGGGACCGGGGAGCTGTTTTTT. It specifies CASSFGLAGTGELFF. Variable domain in full (rest from reference TRBV7-3 and TRBJ2-2): GAGVSQTPSNKVTEKGKYVELRCDPISGHTALYWYRQSLGQGPEFLIYFQGTGAADDSGLPNDRFFAVRPEGSVSTLKIQRTERGDSAVYLCASSFGLAGTGELFFGEGSRLTVL.

The chain carries TRBV27 and TRBJ2-5; TRBD2 is a possible D gene (5 bases). This CDR3 region has 14 residues. V shed 1 base and J shed 7 bases, with 13 bases lying between them. CDR1 MNHEY and CDR2 SMNVEV come from the germline V gene (reference sequence). CDR3 residues: CASSLFGGDGTQYF. The CDR3 DNA reads TGTGCCAGCAGTTTATTTGGAGGTGATGGGACCCAGTACTTC.

This chain connects TRBV19 to TRBJ2-7; D might be TRBD1 (5 bases). With 6 bases removed from V and 5 bases from J, the gap between germline ends came to 14 bases. The V gene's germline CDR1 is LNHDA and CDR2 SQIVND (reference sequence). This CDR3 comprises 13 residues. Here the CDR3 reads CASSGPGPNEQYF. The CDR3 bases are TGTGCCAGTAGCGGTCCAGGGCCGAACGAGCAGTACTTC.

About this clone itself: Compared with germline, one end of the junction differs, possibly owing to a read error. The V call is TRBV6-1, the J call TRBJ1-2, with 10 bases fitting TRBD1. The CDR3 has 12 residues. Germline lookup yields CDR1 MNHNS and CDR2 SASEGT. The CDR3 nucleotides are TGTGCCAGCAGTCGAGACAGGGGGCCCCCCCTCTTC. Its protein is CASSRDRGPPLF.